The next 9 T cell receptor beta chains were all read from a single sample in a study of T-cell reconstitution after alpha-beta-depleted transplantation in children. Preparing the TCRbeta library involved the use of unique molecular identifiers. TCRdb ran MiXCR on the PCR reads and lists one entry per CDR3 protein. The sample lists about 470,000 distinct CDR3 sequences; 43% were seen once. Sample: PBMCs, taken before TCRalphabeta/CD19-depleted stem cell transplant. These receptors all stem from a girl aged 2-9 years with aplastic anemia, due to receive a stem cell transplant.

The chain recombines TRBV20-1 with TRBJ1-6, with D unresolved. V was trimmed by 5 bases and J by 4 bases, leaving 15 bases between them. This CDR3 is built from 15 residues. The germline CDR1 and CDR2 sequences are DFQATT and SNEGSKA (reference sequence). The CDR3 sequence: CSAVAEVGYNSPLHF. The CDR3 DNA is TGCAGTGCTGTAGCGGAGGTGGGGTATAATTCACCCCTCCACTTT.

This clonotype was detected a few times. The chain is built from TRBV4-3 and TRBJ1-2; a possible D gene is TRBD1 (5 bases). From germline, CDR1 is LGHNA and CDR2 YSLEER. The CDR3 runs 16 residues. The V gene lost 0 bases and the J gene lost 5 bases, with 16 bases spanning the gap. The CDR3 sequence: CASSQDGQGVGYGYTF. CDR3 nucleotides: TGCGCCAGCAGCCAAGACGGGCAGGGAGTTGGATATGGCTACACCTTC.

This rearrangement joins TRBV20-1 to TRBJ2-1; TRBD2 matches 9 bases. The CDR3 is 14 residues long. Germline lookup yields CDR1 DFQATT and CDR2 SNEGSKA (reference sequence). V lost 2 bases to trimming and J lost 4 bases; unmatched junction nucleotides: 3. In DNA form, the CDR3 reads TGCAGTGCTAGAAGCCTAGCGGGGTACAATGAGCAGTTCTTC. Translated, it gives CSARSLAGYNEQFF.

This clonotype was seen ten or more times. The V and J genes are TRBV27 and TRBJ2-7; D uncertain. CDR3 length: 14 amino acids. Trimming shortened V by 1 base and J by 6 bases, and 13 bases separated the two germline ends. Germline values: CDR1 MNHEY, CDR2 SMNVEV (reference sequence). The CDR3 DNA follows: TGTGCCAGCAGTTTATTTAGCCGTTTCGGCGAGCAGTACTTC. Protein: CASSLFSRFGEQYF.

The J gene is TRBJ1-1, the V gene TRBV6-5; no reliable D call. Trimming left V 5 bases short and J 1 base short, with 8 bases between. Germline V gives CDR1 MNHEY, CDR2 SVGAGI. The CDR3 sequence is 13 residues long. This CDR3 is CASSHLGNTEAFF. For the CDR3, the DNA is TGTGCCAGCAGTCACCTCGGGAACACTGAAGCTTTCTTT.

The V gene is TRBV5-1, the J gene TRBJ2-6; maybe TRBD2 (5 bases). V lost 2 bases, J lost 1 base, and 10 bases lay in between. CDR1 SGHRS and CDR2 YFSETQ come from the germline V gene. The CDR3 loop spans 16 amino acids. CDR3 in amino acids: CASSFGLLSGANVLTF. CDR3 coding DNA: TGCGCCAGCAGCTTCGGACTTCTTTCTGGGGCCAACGTCCTGACTTTC.

The rearrangement joins TRBV10-3 to TRBJ2-1; 8 positions agree with TRBD1. Trimming took 0 bases from V and 3 from J; bases not matched to a gene: 1. CDR3 length: 15 amino acids. CDR1 and CDR2 (germline): ENHRY, SYGVKD. CDR3 bases: TGTGCCATCAGTGAGTCGGGGACAGGCTACAATGAGCAGTTCTTC. Protein sequence: CAISESGTGYNEQFF.

This clonotype occurred a few times. J is TRBJ1-5 and V is TRBV27; 7 nucleotides align to TRBD1. CDR3 size: 14 residues. Losses at the gene ends were 4 bases for V and 4 bases for J; bases not matched to a gene: 4. Per germline, CDR1 MNHEY and CDR2 SMNVEV (reference sequence). The chain's CDR3 is CASSYDRANQPQHF. As DNA, the CDR3 is TGTGCCAGCAGTTATGACAGGGCAAATCAGCCCCAGCATTTT.

Many counts were recorded for this clonotype. V gene TRBV12-3 or TRBV12-4 combines with J gene TRBJ1-3; a weak D match, TRBD1 (5 bases). This CDR3 has 15 amino acids. V was trimmed by 0 bases and J by 2 bases, leaving 8 bases between them. The CDR3 sequence is CASSLAGVPGNTIYF. The CDR3 DNA reads as TGTGCCAGCAGTTTAGCGGGGGTCCCTGGAAACACCATATATTTT.